The subject of this entry is one TCR beta chain. The target antigen is unknown. Using immunoSEQ multiplex PCR, the repertoire was profiled, and TCRdb retains in-frame clones only, with some absent. Here the sample spans roughly 20,000 clones, 70% being singletons. In germline, CDR1 is LNHDA, CDR2 SQIVND (reference sequence). The CDR3 is 16 amino acids. V shed 5 bases and J 6 bases; nucleotides not matched to a gene: 10. After expansion with viral peptide pools in the ViraFEST assay, antigen-specific CD4+ T cells were sequenced. Following culture for under 12 days, CD4+ T cells were isolated. In culture with about 10 IU/ml IL-2 and approximately 9.1 ug/ml peptides, PBMC were grown at around 1.8 million per well. Half-medium replacement with IL-2 medium occurred on days 3 and 7. This specimen belongs to a study of vaccination effects on CD4 cells after COVID-19. Study results and limitations: Few convalescent patients, and no early post-infection timepoints, were available to the study.

This rearrangement joins TRBV19 to TRBJ2-1, with 10 bases identical to TRBD2. The sequencing used CD4+ T cells from PBMCs cultured with HCoV-229E spike peptides, collected before COVID-19 vaccination. The sequence came from a human donor who received a COVID-19 vaccine. The CDR3 DNA is TGTGCCAGTAGTCCAACCCTAGCGGGGGAGGGCAATGAGCAGTTCTTC. Translating it yields CASSPTLAGEGNEQFF. Full variable domain (outside the CDR3, taken from reference TRBV19 and TRBJ2-1): DGGITQSPKYLFRKEGQNVTLSCEQNLNHDAMYWYRQDPGQGLRLIYYSQIVNDFQKGDIAEGYSVSREKKESFPLTVTSAQKNPTAFYLCASSPTLAGEGNEQFFGPGTRLTVL.